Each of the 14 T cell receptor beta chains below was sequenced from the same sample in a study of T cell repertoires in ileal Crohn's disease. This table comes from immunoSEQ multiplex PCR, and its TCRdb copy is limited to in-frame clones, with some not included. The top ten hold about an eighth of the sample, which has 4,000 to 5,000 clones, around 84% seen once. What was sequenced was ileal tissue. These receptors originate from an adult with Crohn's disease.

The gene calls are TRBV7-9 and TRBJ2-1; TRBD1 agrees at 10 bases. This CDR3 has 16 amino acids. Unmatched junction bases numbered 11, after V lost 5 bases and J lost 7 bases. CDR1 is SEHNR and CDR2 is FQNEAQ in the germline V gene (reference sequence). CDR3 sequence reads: CASSPKPGQGNNEQFF. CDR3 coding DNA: TGTGCCAGCAGCCCCAAACCGGGACAGGGGAATAATGAGCAGTTCTTC.

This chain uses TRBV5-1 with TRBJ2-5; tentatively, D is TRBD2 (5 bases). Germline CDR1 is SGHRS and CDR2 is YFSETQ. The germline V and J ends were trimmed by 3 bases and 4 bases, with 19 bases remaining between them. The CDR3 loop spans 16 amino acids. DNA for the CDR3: TGCGCCAGCAGCTCGGGATCCCCGGATGTTTCAGAGACCCAGTACTTC. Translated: CASSSGSPDVSETQYF.

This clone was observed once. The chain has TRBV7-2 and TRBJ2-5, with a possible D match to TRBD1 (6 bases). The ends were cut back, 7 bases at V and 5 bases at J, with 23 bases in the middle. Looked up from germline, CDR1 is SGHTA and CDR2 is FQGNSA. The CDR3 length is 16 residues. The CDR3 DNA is TGTGCCAGCAACCCCAGGGGACCCGGGCTGGGCGAGACCCAGTACTTC. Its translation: CASNPRGPGLGETQYF.

CDR3 loop: CASGVGQNSPLHF. CDR3 nucleotide sequence: TGTGCCAGCGGGGTGGGGCAAAATTCACCCCTCCACTTT. The V gene is TRBV6-1, the J gene TRBJ1-6; D might be TRBD1 (5 bases). Germline values: CDR1 MNHNS, CDR2 SASEGT. V lost 8 bases to trimming and J lost 7 bases, with 12 bases between them. The CDR3 runs 13 residues.

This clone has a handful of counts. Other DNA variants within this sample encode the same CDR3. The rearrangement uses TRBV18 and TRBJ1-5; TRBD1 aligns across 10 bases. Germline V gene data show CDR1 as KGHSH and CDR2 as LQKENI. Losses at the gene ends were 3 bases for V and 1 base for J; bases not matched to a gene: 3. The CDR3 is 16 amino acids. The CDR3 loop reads CASSPETGGSNQPQHF. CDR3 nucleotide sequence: TGTGCCAGCTCACCCGAGACAGGGGGCAGCAATCAGCCCCAGCATTTT.

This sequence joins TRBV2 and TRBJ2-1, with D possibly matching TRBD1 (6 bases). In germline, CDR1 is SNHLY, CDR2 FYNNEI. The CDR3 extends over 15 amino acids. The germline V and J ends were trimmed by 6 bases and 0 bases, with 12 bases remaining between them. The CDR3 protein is CASRTRTASYNEQFF. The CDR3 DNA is TGTGCCAGCAGGACTCGGACAGCCTCCTACAATGAGCAGTTCTTC.

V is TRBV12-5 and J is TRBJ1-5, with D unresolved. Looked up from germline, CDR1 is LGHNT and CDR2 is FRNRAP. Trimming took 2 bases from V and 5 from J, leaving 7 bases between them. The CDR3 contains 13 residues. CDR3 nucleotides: TGTGCTAGTGGTTTGTCCGGGTATCAGCCCCAGCATTTT. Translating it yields CASGLSGYQPQHF.

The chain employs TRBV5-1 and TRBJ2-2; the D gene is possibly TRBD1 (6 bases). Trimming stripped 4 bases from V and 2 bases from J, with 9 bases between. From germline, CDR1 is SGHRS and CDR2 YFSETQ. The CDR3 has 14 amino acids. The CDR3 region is CASSPGQNTGELFF. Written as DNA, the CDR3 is TGCGCCAGCAGCCCGGGACAAAACACCGGGGAGCTGTTTTTT.

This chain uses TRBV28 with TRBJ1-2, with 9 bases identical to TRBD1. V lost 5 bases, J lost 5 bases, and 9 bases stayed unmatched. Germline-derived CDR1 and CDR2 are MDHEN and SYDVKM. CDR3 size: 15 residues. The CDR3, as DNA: TGTGCCAGCAGTGGGGGACAGGGAAATGGATATGGCTACACCTTC. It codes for CASSGGQGNGYGYTF.

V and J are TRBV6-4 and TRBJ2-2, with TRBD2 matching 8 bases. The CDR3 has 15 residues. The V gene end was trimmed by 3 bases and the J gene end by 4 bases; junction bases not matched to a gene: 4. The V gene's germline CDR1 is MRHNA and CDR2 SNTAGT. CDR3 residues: CASSETSEVTGELFF. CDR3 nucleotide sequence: TGTGCCAGCAGTGAGACTAGCGAAGTCACCGGGGAGCTGTTTTTT.

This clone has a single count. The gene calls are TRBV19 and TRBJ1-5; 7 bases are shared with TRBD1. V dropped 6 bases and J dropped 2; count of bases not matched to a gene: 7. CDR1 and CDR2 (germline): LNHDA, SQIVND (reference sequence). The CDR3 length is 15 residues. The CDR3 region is CASRKDRNGNQPQHF. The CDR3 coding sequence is TGTGCCAGTAGAAAGGACAGGAACGGCAATCAGCCCCAGCATTTT.

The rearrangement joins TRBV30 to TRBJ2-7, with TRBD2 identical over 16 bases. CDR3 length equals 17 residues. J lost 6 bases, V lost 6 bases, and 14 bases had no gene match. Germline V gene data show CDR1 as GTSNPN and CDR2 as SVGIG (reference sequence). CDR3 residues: CACSTGTSGGALAEQYF. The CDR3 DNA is TGTGCCTGTTCTACCGGGACTAGCGGGGGGGCCCTCGCCGAGCAGTACTTC.

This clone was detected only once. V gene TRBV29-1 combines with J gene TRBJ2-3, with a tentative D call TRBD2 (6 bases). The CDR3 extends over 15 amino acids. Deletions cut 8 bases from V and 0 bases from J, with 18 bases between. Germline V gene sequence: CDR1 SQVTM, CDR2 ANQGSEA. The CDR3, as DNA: TGCAGCATAGCCGGGGGTCTGACTAGCACAGATACGCAGTATTTT. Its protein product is CSIAGGLTSTDTQYF.

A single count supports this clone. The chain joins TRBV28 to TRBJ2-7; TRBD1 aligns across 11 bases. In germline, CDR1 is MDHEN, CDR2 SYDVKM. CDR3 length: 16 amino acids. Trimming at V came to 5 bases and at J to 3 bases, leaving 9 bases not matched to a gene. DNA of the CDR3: TGTGCCAGCAGTCTACACTCCGGGACAGGGGGCTACGAGCAGTACTTC. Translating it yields CASSLHSGTGGYEQYF.